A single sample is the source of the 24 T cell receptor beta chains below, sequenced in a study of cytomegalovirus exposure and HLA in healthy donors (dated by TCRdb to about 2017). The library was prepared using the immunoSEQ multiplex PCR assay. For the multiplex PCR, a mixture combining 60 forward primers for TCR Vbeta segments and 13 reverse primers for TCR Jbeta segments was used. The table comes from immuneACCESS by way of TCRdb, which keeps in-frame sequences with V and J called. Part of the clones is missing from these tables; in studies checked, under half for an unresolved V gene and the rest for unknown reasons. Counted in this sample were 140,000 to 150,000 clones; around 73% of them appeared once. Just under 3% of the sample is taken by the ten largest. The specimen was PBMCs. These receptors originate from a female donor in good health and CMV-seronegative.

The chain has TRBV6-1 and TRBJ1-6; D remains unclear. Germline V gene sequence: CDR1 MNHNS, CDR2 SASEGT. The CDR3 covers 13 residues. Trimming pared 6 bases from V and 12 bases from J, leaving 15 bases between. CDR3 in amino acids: CASRQSNTLPLHF. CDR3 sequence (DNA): TGTGCCAGCAGACAGTCCAACACCTTACCCCTCCACTTT.

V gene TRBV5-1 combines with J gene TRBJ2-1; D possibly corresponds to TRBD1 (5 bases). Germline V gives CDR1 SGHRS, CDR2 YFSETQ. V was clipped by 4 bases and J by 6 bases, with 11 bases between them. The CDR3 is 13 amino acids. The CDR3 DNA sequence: TGCGCCAGCAGCATCCAGGGTCGCAATGAGCAGTTCTTC. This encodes CASSIQGRNEQFF.

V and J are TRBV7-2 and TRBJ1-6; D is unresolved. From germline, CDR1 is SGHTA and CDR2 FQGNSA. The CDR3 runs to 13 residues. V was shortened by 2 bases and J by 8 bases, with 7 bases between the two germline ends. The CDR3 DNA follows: TGTGCCAGCAGCTTATTCGAGGATTCACCCCTCCACTTT. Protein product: CASSLFEDSPLHF.

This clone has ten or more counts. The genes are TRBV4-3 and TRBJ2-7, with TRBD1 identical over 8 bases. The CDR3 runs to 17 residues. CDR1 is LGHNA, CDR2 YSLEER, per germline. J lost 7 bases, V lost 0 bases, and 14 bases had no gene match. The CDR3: CASSQDPPGQGAGEQYF. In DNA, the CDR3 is TGCGCCAGCAGCCAAGATCCCCCCGGGCAGGGGGCCGGGGAGCAGTACTTC.

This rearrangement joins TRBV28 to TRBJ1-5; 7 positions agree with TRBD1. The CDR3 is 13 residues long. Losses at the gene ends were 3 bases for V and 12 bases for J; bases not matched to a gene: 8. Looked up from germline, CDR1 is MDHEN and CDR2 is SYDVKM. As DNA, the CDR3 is TGTGCCAGCAGTTTTAGGACAGGCTCACGCCAGCATTTT. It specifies CASSFRTGSRQHF.

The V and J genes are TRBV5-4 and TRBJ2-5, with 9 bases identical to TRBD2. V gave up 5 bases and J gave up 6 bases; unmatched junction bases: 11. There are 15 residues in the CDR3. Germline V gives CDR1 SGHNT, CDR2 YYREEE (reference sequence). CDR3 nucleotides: TGTGCCAGCAGTCCCCGGACTAGCGACTCGAAGACCCAGTACTTC. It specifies CASSPRTSDSKTQYF. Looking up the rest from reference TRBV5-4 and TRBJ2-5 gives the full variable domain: ETGVTQSPTHLIKTRGQQVTLRCSSQSGHNTVSWYQQALGQGPQFIFQYYREEENGRGNFPPRFSGLQFPNYSSELNVNALELDDSALYLCASSPRTSDSKTQYFGPGTRLLVL.

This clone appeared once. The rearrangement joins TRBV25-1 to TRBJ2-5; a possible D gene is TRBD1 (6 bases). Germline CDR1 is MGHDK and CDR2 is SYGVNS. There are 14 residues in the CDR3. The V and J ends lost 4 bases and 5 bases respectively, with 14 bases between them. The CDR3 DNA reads TGTGCCAGCAGTGGGCCTAGACAGGAGGAGACCCAGTACTTC. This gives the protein CASSGPRQEETQYF. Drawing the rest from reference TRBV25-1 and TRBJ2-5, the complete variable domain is EADIYQTPRYLVIGTGKKITLECSQTMGHDKMYWYQQDPGMELHLIHYSYGVNSTEKGDLSSESTVSRIRTEHFPLTLESARPSHTSQYLCASSGPRQEETQYFGPGTRLLVL.

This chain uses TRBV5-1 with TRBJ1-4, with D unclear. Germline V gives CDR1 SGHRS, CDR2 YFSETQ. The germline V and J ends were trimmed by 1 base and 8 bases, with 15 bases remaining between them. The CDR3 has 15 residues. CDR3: CASSLKGSGSEKLFF. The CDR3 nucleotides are TGCGCCAGCAGCTTGAAGGGCAGCGGGTCCGAAAAACTGTTTTTT.

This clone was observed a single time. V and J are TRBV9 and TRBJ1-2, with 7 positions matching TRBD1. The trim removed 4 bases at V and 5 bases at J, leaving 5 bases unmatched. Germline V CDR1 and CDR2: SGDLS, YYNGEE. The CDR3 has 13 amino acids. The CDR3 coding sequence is TGTGCCAGCAGCACACGGACAGGATATGGCTACACCTTC. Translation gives CASSTRTGYGYTF. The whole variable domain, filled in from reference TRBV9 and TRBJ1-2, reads DSGVTQTPKHLITATGQRVTLRCSPRSGDLSVYWYQQSLDQGLQFLIQYYNGEERAKGNILERFSAQQFPDLHSELNLSSLELGDSALYFCASSTRTGYGYTFGSGTRLTVV.

The CDR3 spells CASSLKAGLPDYGYTF. In DNA form, the CDR3 reads TGTGCCAGCAGTTTAAAAGCAGGCCTTCCCGACTATGGCTACACCTTC. The chain employs TRBV28 and TRBJ1-2; D remains unclear. The V end lost 2 bases, the J end lost 3 bases, and 16 bases lay between the germline ends. The CDR3 consists of 16 residues. CDR1 MDHEN and CDR2 SYDVKM come from the germline V gene.

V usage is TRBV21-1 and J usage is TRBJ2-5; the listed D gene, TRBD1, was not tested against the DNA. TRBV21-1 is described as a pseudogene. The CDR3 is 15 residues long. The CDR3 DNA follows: TGTGCCAGCAGCAAAGCCCAGACAGAGCAAGAGACCCAGTACTTC. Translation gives CASSKAQTEQETQYF.

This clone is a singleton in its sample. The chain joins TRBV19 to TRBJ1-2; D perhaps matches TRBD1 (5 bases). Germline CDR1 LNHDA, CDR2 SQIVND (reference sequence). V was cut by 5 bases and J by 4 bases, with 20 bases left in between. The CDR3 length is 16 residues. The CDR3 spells CASSPRGGYKGYGYTF. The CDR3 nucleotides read TGTGCCAGTAGTCCCCGTGGGGGGTATAAGGGCTATGGCTACACCTTC.

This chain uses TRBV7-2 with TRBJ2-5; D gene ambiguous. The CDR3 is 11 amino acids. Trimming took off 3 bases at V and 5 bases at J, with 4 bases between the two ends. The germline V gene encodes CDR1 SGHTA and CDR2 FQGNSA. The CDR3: CASSFLETQYF. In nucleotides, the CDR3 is TGTGCCAGCAGCTTTCTGGAGACCCAGTACTTC.

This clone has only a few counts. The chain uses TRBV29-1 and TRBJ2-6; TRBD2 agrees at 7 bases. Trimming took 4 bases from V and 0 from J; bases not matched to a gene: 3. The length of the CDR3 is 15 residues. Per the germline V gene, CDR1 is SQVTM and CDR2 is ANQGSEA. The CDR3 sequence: CSVVGGSSGANVLTF. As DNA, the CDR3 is TGCAGCGTTGTCGGGGGGAGCTCTGGGGCCAACGTCCTGACTTTC.

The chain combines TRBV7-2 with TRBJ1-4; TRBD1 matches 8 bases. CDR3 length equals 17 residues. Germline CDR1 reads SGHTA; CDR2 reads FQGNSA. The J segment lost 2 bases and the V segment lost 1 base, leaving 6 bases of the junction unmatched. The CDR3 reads CASSLVGRGLTNEKLFF. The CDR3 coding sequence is TGTGCCAGCAGCTTAGTGGGCAGGGGGCTGACTAATGAAAAACTGTTTTTT.

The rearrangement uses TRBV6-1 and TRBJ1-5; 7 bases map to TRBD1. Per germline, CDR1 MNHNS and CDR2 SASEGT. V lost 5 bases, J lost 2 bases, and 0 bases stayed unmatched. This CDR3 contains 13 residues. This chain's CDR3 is CASSTGGNQPQHF. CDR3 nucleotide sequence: TGTGCCAGCAGTACAGGGGGCAATCAGCCCCAGCATTTT.

The chain's CDR3 is CASTLRDRASPLHF. The CDR3 DNA reads as TGTGCCAGCACCTTAAGGGACAGGGCCTCACCCCTCCACTTT. The chain is built from TRBV28 and TRBJ1-6; 9 bases map to TRBD1. CDR3 size: 14 residues. Germline V CDR1 and CDR2: MDHEN, SYDVKM. Trimming removed 7 bases from V and 10 bases from J; junction bases left unmatched: 8.

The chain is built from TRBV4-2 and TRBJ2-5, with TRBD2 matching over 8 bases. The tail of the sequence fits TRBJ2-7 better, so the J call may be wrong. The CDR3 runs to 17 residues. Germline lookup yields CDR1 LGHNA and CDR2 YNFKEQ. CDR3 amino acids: CASSQDILGRGDYEQYF. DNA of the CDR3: TGTGCCAGCAGCCAAGATATCCTCGGGCGGGGGGACTACGAGCAGTACTTC.

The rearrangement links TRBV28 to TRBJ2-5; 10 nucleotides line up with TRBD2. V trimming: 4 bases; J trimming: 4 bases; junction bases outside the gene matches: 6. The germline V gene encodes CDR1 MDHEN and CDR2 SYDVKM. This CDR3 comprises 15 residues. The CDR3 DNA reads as TGTGCCAGCAGTTCAGCGGGAGGGCGGGGAGAGACCCAGTACTTC. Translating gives CASSSAGGRGETQYF.

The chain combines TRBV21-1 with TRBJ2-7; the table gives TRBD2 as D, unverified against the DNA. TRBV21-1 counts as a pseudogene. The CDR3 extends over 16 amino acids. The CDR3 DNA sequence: TGTGCCAGCAGCTTTCTGACAGCGGGACACCGATACGAGCAGTACTTC. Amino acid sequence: CASSFLTAGHRYEQYF.

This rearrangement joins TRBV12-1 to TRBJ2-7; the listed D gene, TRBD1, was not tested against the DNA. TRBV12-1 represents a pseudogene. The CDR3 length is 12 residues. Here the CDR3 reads CASSQSGSEQYF. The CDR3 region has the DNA TGTGCCAGCAGCCAATCAGGGTCCGAGCAGTACTTC.

DNA for the CDR3: TGTGCCAGCAGCATTGGGACAGCTCGGGAGACCCAGTACTTC. This sequence encodes CASSIGTARETQYF. The chain has TRBV9 and TRBJ2-5, with TRBD1 matching over 7 bases. The CDR3 totals 14 residues. Germline trimming cut 4 bases from V and 5 bases from J; bases unmatched to any gene: 8. CDR1 is SGDLS and CDR2 is YYNGEE in the germline V gene. Drawing the rest from reference TRBV9 and TRBJ2-5, the complete variable domain is DSGVTQTPKHLITATGQRVTLRCSPRSGDLSVYWYQQSLDQGLQFLIQYYNGEERAKGNILERFSAQQFPDLHSELNLSSLELGDSALYFCASSIGTARETQYFGPGTRLLVL.

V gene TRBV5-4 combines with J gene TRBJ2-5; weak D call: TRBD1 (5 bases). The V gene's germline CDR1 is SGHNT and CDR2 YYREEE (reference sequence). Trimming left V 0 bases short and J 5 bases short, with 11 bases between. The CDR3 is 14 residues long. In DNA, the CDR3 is TGTGCCAGCAGCTTGGTTCCAGGGCATGAGACCCAGTACTTC. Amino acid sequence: CASSLVPGHETQYF.

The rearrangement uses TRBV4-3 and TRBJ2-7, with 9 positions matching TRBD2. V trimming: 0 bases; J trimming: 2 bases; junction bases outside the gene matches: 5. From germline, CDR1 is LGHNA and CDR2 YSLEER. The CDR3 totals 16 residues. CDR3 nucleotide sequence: TGCGCCAGCAGCCAAGATCTGGCGGGGGGGCCCTACGAGCAGTACTTC. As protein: CASSQDLAGGPYEQYF.